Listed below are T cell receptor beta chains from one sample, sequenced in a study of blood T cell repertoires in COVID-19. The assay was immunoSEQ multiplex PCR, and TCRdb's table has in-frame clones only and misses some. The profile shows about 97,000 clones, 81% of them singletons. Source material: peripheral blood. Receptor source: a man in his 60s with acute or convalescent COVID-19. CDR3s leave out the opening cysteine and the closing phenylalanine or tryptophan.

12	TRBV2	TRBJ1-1	ASSRPPSGTEAF
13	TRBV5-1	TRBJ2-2	AGAADTPNTGELF
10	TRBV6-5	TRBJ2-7	ASKAGGNEQY
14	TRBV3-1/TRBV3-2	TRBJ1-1	ASSQGRVRSNTEAF
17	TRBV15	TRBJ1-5	ATSRDSGETGGSNQPQH
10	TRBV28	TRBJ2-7	AATDRWGEQY
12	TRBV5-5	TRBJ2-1	ASSLADSYNEQF
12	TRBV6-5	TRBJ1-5	ASSYGQTNQPQH
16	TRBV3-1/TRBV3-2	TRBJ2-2	ASSQGLAGGTNTGELF
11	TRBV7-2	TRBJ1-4	ASSRRGGEKLF
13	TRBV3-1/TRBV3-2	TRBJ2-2	ASSLRQGALGELF
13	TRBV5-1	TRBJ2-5	ASSFGLPSGETQY
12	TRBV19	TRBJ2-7	ASSTGTGVYEQY
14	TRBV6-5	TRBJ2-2	ASSYSGTPNTGELF
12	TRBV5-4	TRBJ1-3	ASSPGSSGNTIY
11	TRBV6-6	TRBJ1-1	ASSYGGLTEAF
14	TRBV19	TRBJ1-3	ASSPGDRGAGNTIY
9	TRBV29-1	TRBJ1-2	SVAMYYGYT
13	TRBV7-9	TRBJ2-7	ASRGREGHGYEQY
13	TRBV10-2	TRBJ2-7	ASRDRGQSSYEQY
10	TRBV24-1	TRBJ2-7	ATSDRGKEQY
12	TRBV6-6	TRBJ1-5	ASSYYTQGQPQH
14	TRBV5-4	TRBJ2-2	ASSLPGQGRTGELF
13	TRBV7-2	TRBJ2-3	ASSLTGGRTDTQY